Listed below are T cell receptor beta chains from one sample, sequenced in a study of control samples from healthy donors and cancer patients. Produced via immunoSEQ multiplex PCR; TCRdb's table is partial and in-frame only. The profile shows 100,000 to 120,000 clones, approximately 90% of them singletons. Sequencing input: PBMCs. All receptors come from a woman in her sixties or seventies with lung cancer. The CDR3 runs from the conserved cysteine through the conserved F or W. A D gene is named only where the DNA matches it firmly. Clone size is given for some rows only: seen once, a few or many times, or a class if the clone is expanded.

TRBJ1-6	few	TRBV14	-	CASSPKGTALYSPLHF	TGTGCCAGCAGCCCCAAGGGTACGGCTCTCTATTCACCCCTCCACTTT
TRBJ1-2	-	TRBV5-1	TRBD1	CASSLGQGGGYTF	TGCGCCAGCAGCTTGGGGCAGGGGGGAGGCTACACCTTC
TRBJ1-2	-	TRBV7-9	-	CASSSGSYGYTF	TGTGCCAGCAGCTCAGGTAGCTATGGCTACACCTTC
TRBJ2-2	-	TRBV7-3	TRBD1	CASSSDRVGELFF	TGTGCCAGCAGCTCCGACAGGGTCGGGGAGCTGTTTTTT
TRBJ1-2	-	TRBV24-1	-	CATSDPGRAYGYTF	TGTGCCACCAGTGATCCCGGCAGGGCCTATGGCTACACCTTC
TRBJ1-1	-	TRBV29-1	-	CSVAFGGGTEAFF	TGCAGCGTTGCTTTTGGAGGCGGCACTGAAGCTTTCTTT
TRBJ1-1	-	TRBV29-1	TRBD1	CSVVGDRVNTEAFF	TGCAGCGTTGTGGGGGACAGGGTGAACACTGAAGCTTTCTTT
TRBJ2-6	-	TRBV29-1	-	CSVGTGAGANVLTF	TGCAGCGTTGGTACGGGGGCTGGGGCCAACGTCCTGACTTTC
TRBJ1-2	-	TRBV27	TRBD1	CASSPGQGFGGYTF	TGTGCCAGCAGTCCGGGACAGGGTTTCGGCGGCTACACCTTC
TRBJ1-4	-	TRBV30	-	CAWSVPETNEKLFF	TGTGCCTGGAGTGTACCAGAAACTAATGAAAAACTGTTTTTT
TRBJ2-1	-	TRBV7-3	TRBD2	CASNEEGLSVYEQFF	TGTGCCAGCAACGAGGAGGGACTAAGCGTCTATGAGCAGTTCTTC
TRBJ1-1	-	TRBV2	-	CASAGPEYTEAFF	TGTGCCAGCGCGGGTCCGGAATACACTGAAGCTTTCTTT
TRBJ2-5	-	TRBV14	-	CASSQEAATAQYF	TGTGCCAGCAGCCAAGAGGCCGCCACGGCCCAGTACTTC
TRBJ1-5	-	TRBV6-5	-	CASGLEHESNQPQHF	TGTGCCAGTGGCCTGGAGCATGAAAGCAATCAGCCCCAGCATTTT
TRBJ1-2	-	TRBV6-4	TRBD1	CASTPEAGGYGYTF	TGTGCCAGCACTCCCGAGGCAGGGGGCTATGGCTACACCTTC
TRBJ2-1	-	TRBV6-2/TRBV6-3	-	CASSRVGTYNEQFF	TGTGCCAGCAGTCGAGTGGGGACCTACAATGAGCAGTTCTTC
TRBJ2-5	-	TRBV5-5	TRBD1	CASSWAAGGMGTQYF	TGTGCCAGCAGTTGGGCGGCAGGGGGCATGGGGACCCAGTACTTC
TRBJ2-7	-	TRBV18	-	CASSPGGEQYF	TGTGCCAGCTCACCAGGGGGCGAGCAGTACTTC
TRBJ1-6	-	TRBV18	-	CASSPNQGGNSPLHF	TGTGCCAGCTCACCAAACCAGGGAGGGAATTCACCCCTCCACTTT
TRBJ2-4	-	TRBV5-1	TRBD1	CASSLDVTGDRYIQYF	TGCGCCAGCAGCTTGGATGTGACAGGGGATAGGTACATTCAGTACTTC
TRBJ2-1	-	TRBV7-6	TRBD2	CASSLRLAGELHPRYNEQFF	TGTGCCAGCAGCTTAAGACTAGCGGGGGAGTTACACCCGAGATACAATGAGCAGTTCTTC
TRBJ2-4	-	TRBV5-1	-	CASSFGNIQYF	TGCGCCAGCAGCTTTGGGAACATTCAGTACTTC
TRBJ2-5	-	TRBV9	-	CASSVTSRGETQYF	TGTGCCAGCAGCGTGACTAGTAGAGGAGAGACCCAGTACTTC
TRBJ2-3	-	TRBV5-4	-	CASSPRDKSDTQYF	TGTGCCAGCAGCCCTCGGGACAAATCAGATACGCAGTATTTT
TRBJ2-7	-	TRBV27	-	CASSLLPFRGEQYF	TGTGCCAGCAGTTTATTGCCATTTCGGGGCGAGCAGTACTTC
TRBJ2-7	-	TRBV5-8	TRBD2	CASSLASGGYEQYF	TGTGCCAGCAGCTTGGCCTCGGGGGGCTACGAGCAGTACTTC
TRBJ1-1	-	TRBV9	-	CASSVGWHAPNAFF	TGTGCCAGCAGCGTAGGTTGGCACGCGCCTAATGCTTTCTTT
TRBJ1-1	-	TRBV5-1	TRBD1	CASSPQGSGTEAFF	TGCGCCAGCAGCCCACAGGGGAGCGGCACTGAAGCTTTCTTT
TRBJ1-5	once	TRBV19	TRBD1	CASSIDQGGSQPQHF	TGTGCCAGTAGTATAGATCAAGGGGGCAGTCAGCCCCAGCATTTT
TRBJ1-4	-	TRBV18	TRBD1	CASSPRDREDEKLFF	TGTGCCAGCTCACCCCGGGACAGGGAGGATGAAAAACTGTTTTTT
TRBJ1-5	-	TRBV7-8	TRBD1	CASSSAGTGSGRNQPQHF	TGTGCCAGCAGCTCGGCCGGGACAGGGTCTGGGCGAAATCAGCCCCAGCATTTT
TRBJ1-5	-	TRBV3-1/TRBV3-2	-	CASSQEVNQPQHF	TGTGCCAGCAGCCAAGAGGTGAATCAGCCCCAGCATTTT
TRBJ2-5	-	TRBV2	TRBD2	CASSGLAEETQYF	TGTGCCAGCAGTGGACTAGCGGAAGAGACCCAGTACTTC
TRBJ1-1	-	TRBV18	-	CASSPPGTANTEAFF	TGTGCCAGCTCACCACCGGGGACGGCTAACACTGAAGCTTTCTTT
TRBJ2-7	-	TRBV5-6	-	CASSFANYEQYF	TGTGCCAGCAGCTTTGCGAACTACGAGCAGTACTTC
TRBJ2-1	-	TRBV4-1	-	CASNHPTINYNEQFF	TGCGCCAGCAACCACCCCACTATAAATTACAATGAGCAGTTCTTC
TRBJ2-3	once	TRBV7-2	-	CASSLAYEPDTQYF	TGTGCCAGCAGCTTAGCGTACGAGCCAGATACGCAGTATTTT
TRBJ2-2	-	TRBV10-3	-	CAITAGDLTGELFF	TGTGCCATCACTGCAGGGGACCTCACCGGGGAGCTGTTTTTT
TRBJ1-5	-	TRBV11-2	-	CASNRVASFHSNQPQHF	TGTGCCAGCAACAGGGTCGCCTCTTTTCATAGCAATCAGCCCCAGCATTTT
TRBJ2-3	-	TRBV5-1	TRBD2	CASRAGDVTDTQYF	TGCGCCAGCAGGGCGGGAGATGTCACAGATACGCAGTATTTT
TRBJ1-2	-	TRBV10-3	-	CAISEEGDYGYTF	TGTGCCATCAGTGAAGAGGGAGACTATGGCTACACCTTC
TRBJ2-5	-	TRBV5-6	TRBD2	CASSLVSSGRGETQYF	TGTGCCAGCAGCTTGGTATCTAGCGGGAGGGGGGAGACCCAGTACTTC
TRBJ2-1	once	TRBV6-4	-	CASSDAGTASYNEQFF	TGTGCCAGCAGTGACGCCGGGACTGCCTCCTACAATGAGCAGTTCTTC
TRBJ2-2	-	TRBV4-1	-	CASSLQGGNTGELFF	TGCGCCAGCAGCCTACAGGGTGGAAACACCGGGGAGCTGTTTTTT
TRBJ2-3	-	TRBV11-2	TRBD2	CASSASGGRSTQYF	TGTGCCAGCAGCGCTAGCGGCGGCCGCTCTACGCAGTATTTT
TRBJ2-1	-	TRBV4-3	-	CASSQSSGGTTKEYNEQFF	TGCGCCAGCAGCCAAAGCTCCGGAGGGACGACAAAGGAGTACAATGAGCAGTTCTTC
TRBJ2-3	-	TRBV5-4	TRBD1	CASSGTGGADTQYF	TGTGCCAGCAGCGGGACAGGGGGTGCAGATACGCAGTATTTT
TRBJ2-7	-	TRBV5-4	-	CASSLSSGSYEQYF	TGTGCCAGCAGCTTGTCCAGCGGCTCCTACGAGCAGTACTTC
TRBJ1-2	-	TRBV19	TRBD1	CASRVTGADYGYTF	TGTGCCAGTAGGGTAACAGGGGCCGACTATGGCTACACCTTC
TRBJ2-2	-	TRBV5-1	-	CASSLSQGGTGELFF	TGCGCCAGCAGCTTATCCCAGGGGGGGACCGGGGAGCTGTTTTTT
TRBJ1-1	-	TRBV27	-	CASSLGSGREAFF	TGTGCCAGCAGTTTGGGATCGGGCAGAGAAGCTTTCTTT